This paragraph covers one TCR beta chain sequence. No antigen is known for it. Base qualities are not recorded, but no much larger clone differs from it by a single base. The data were taken from a study of shared clonotypes between healthy human individuals (dated by TCRdb to 2019 to 2021). For the wider study: A couple of women and three men aged 18 to 49 years were included in the cohort. Different laboratories and diverse techniques were used to prepare libraries and sequence TCR repertoires, to increase sequencing depth and limit assay-specific biases. Per donor, leukapheresis produced somewhere between about 0.94 and 8.9 billion PBMCs. Per donor, three plates each were used for CD4 naive and CD4 memory, two for CD8 naive, and one for CD8 memory. Blood TCR repertoires of about five healthy adults were deeply sequenced to estimate repertoire size and the extent of clonotype sharing between individuals. Overall results and qualifications from the work: Estimated clonotype richness was generally larger for naive than for memory subsets. Higher generation probabilities were observed for clonotypes shared by all four sorted-subset donors than for non-shared clonotypes. Across four donors, approximately 5% of naive CD4, more than 3% of naive CD8, 2% to 2.5% of memory CD4, and about 0.44% of memory CD8 clonotypes were shared. Sampling was restricted to blood, and TCR repertoires in tissues likely differ from the TCR repertoires found in blood. Incomplete sequencing was indicated by rarefaction of sorted-subset datasets, despite the large sequencing depth. Pairwise subsampling indicated that sequencing depth was expected to affect the degree of clonotype sharing among donors. The genetic and exposure-history diversity represented was limited by the small number of donors.

The donors were healthy, HIV-negative adults with no recently reported acute infections or vaccinations. All donors were Caucasian adults living in Nashville, Tennessee, USA. CD4+ T cells were enriched by magnetic negative selection, after which naive cells were positively selected on CD45RA and the negative fraction was taken as the memory subset. Blood was collected by leukapheresis, and PBMCs were isolated by Ficoll-Histopaque density gradient centrifugation and then cryopreserved in liquid nitrogen vapor phase. Analytical flow cytometry was used to check the purity and quantity of every magnetically sorted T cell population. Genomic DNA was isolated from every sorted fraction and measured by UV absorbance on a Nanodrop 2000c. The V and J ends are trimmed by 5 bases and 5 bases, leaving 12 bases between them. Counted from cysteine to phenylalanine, this CDR3 has 13 amino acids. Only the CDR3 portion is preserved as DNA: 39 bases, with reading frame beginning at the first base. Sequences SNHLY (CDR1) and FYNNEI (CDR2) are obtained from the germline V gene.

Using the deep immunoSEQ assay, TCR CDR3 regions were amplified from genomic DNA by multiplex PCR. Extracted genomic DNA from each cell subset was distributed evenly across all wells of several immunoSEQ 96-well plates, and each plate was treated as a replicate. For sorted subsets, each replicate PCR was loaded with roughly 200 ng genomic DNA, equivalent to approximately 33,000 T cell genomes. Purified libraries were measured with a Qubit 3.0 fluorometer, size-checked on a Bioanalyzer 2100, and measured again with the KAPA Library Quantification kit. Each immunoSEQ 96-well plate was sequenced on its own single-read 150-cycle Illumina NextSeq 550 flow cell. The paper's processing steps were these. Because the immunoSEQ output included only junctional sequences and no quality scores, the filtering could not be the same as the filtering used for full-length reads. To assign V/J genes and CDR3, sequences were annotated using PyIR, a Python wrapper for IgBLAST v1.9, with IMGT germline references. Any read was removed if the V/J assignment was weak (E-value above 1e-6), the CDR3 was missing, or the read contained stop codons, out-of-frame junctions, or ambiguous translated residues. V3J clonotypes were defined as sequences sharing the same inferred V gene, J gene, and CDR3 amino acid sequence. The percentage overlap between two repertoires was calculated by dividing the number of shared unique clonotypes by the size of the smaller repertoire. Repertoire richness was assessed with RTK rarefaction, the Chao1 estimator, and Recon v2.1 estimates of unobserved clonotypes. For all TCRbeta clonotypes obtained by the gDNA method from a handful of donors, generation probabilities were computed with OLGA. The immuneACCESS repertoire file appears here via TCRdb, limited to in-frame rearrangements. These files lack a portion of the clones; in checked studies, under half of the deficit traces to unresolved V genes, and the cause of the others is not known. The V and J calls and clone size were taken over from that table, and D and trimming were inferred from the DNA. Counted in this sample were about 1 million clones; about 75% of them appeared once. The top ten clonotypes cover over 1.3% of the sample.

The sequence was obtained from a young man in good health. The chain is assembled from TRBV2 and TRBJ2-5, and possibly TRBD2, on 5 matching bases. The material sequenced was memory CD4+ T cells sorted from blood. What the cell subset or site label conveys for this sample: CD45RA-negative fraction. The nucleotides are TGTGCCAGCAGTTTCGGGGTGGGCGAGACCCAGTACTTC. Its translation reads: CASSFGVGETQYF. The full variable domain, completed from the reference TRBV2 and TRBJ2-5 proteins outside the CDR3, reads EPEVTQTPSHQVTQMGQEVILRCVPISNHLYFYWYRQILGQKVEFLVSFYNNEISEKSEIFDDQFSVERPDGSNFTLKIRSTKLEDSAMYFCASSFGVGETQYFGPGTRLLVL.